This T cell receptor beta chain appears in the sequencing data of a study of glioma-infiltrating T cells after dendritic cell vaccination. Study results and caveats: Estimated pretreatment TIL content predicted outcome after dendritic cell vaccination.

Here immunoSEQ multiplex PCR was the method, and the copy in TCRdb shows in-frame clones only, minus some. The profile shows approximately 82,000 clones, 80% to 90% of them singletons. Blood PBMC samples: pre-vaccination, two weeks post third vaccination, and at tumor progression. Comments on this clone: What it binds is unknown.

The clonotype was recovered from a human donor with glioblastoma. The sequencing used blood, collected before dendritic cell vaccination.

The CDR3 is CASSVDRGWTEAFF. Written as DNA, the CDR3 is TGTGCCAGCTCAGTCGACAGGGGTTGGACTGAAGCTTTCTTT. The chain carries TRBV18 and TRBJ1-1; 8 bases map to TRBD1. With V trimmed by 5 bases and J by 5 bases, 7 bases remained unmatched. CDR1 and CDR2 from the germline V gene are KGHSH and LQKENI. The CDR3 spans 14 residues. Complete variable domain (other parts from reference TRBV18 and TRBJ1-1): NAGVMQNPRHLVRRRGQEARLRCSPMKGHSHVYWYRQLPEEGLKFMVYLQKENIIDESGMPKERFSAEFPKEGPSILRIQQVVRGDSAAYFCASSVDRGWTEAFFGQGTRLTVV.